The 16 T cell receptor beta chains given below trace back to one sample, sequenced in a study of T cells in localized non-small cell lung cancer. The table came from immunoSEQ multiplex PCR; TCRdb's copy has only in-frame clones and leaves some out. The table has 45,000 to 60,000 clones, 86% seen once; the top ten hold 2.5%. The sample consisted of PBMCs, taken before any cancer treatment. These receptors originate from a man aged 40 to 70 with stage II lung adenocarcinoma.

The V call is TRBV7-8, the J call TRBJ2-3, with TRBD2 matching over 10 bases. The germline gives CDR1 SGHVS, CDR2 FQNEAQ. The CDR3 extends over 17 amino acids. The ends lost 5 bases at V and 2 bases at J; junction bases unmatched: 10. The CDR3 sequence: CASSPGLADPYTDTQYF. The CDR3 DNA reads TGTGCCAGCAGCCCCGGACTAGCGGACCCTTACACAGATACGCAGTATTTT.

The J gene is TRBJ1-5, the V gene TRBV5-5; possibly TRBD1 for D (5 bases). The V and J ends lost 2 bases and 1 base respectively, with 10 bases between them. The CDR3 has 15 amino acids. CDR1 and CDR2 (germline): SGHKS, YYEKEE (reference sequence). CDR3 nucleotides: TGTGCCAGCAGCTTTAAGGGGTCGAGCAATCAGCCCCAGCATTTT. This translates into CASSFKGSSNQPQHF. Drawing the rest from reference TRBV5-5 and TRBJ1-5, the complete variable domain is DAGVTQSPTHLIKTRGQQVTLRCSPISGHKSVSWYQQVLGQGPQFIFQYYEKEERGRGNFPDRFSARQFPNYSSELNVNALLLGDSALYLCASSFKGSSNQPQHFGDGTRLSIL.

J is TRBJ2-1 and V is TRBV9; tentatively, D is TRBD1 (5 bases). V lost 4 bases to trimming and J lost 7 bases, with 21 bases between them. From germline, CDR1 is SGDLS and CDR2 YYNGEE. CDR3 size: 16 residues. The CDR3 is CASSPRQGTVINEQFF. In DNA, the CDR3 is TGTGCCAGCAGCCCCCGTCAGGGTACGGTAATTAATGAGCAGTTCTTC.

The chain uses TRBV30 and TRBJ2-1, with D unresolved. V was cut by 6 bases and J by 6 bases, with 6 bases left in between. The germline CDR1 and CDR2 sequences are GTSNPN and SVGIG (reference sequence). The CDR3 is 10 amino acids. The CDR3 spells CACASNEQFF. For the CDR3, the DNA is TGTGCCTGTGCGAGCAATGAGCAGTTCTTC.

This clone was detected only once. The chain joins TRBV25-1 to TRBJ2-7; 7 bases match TRBD1. Looked up from germline, CDR1 is MGHDK and CDR2 is SYGVNS. This CDR3 region has 18 residues. V gave up 3 bases and J gave up 0 bases; unmatched junction bases: 14. In DNA, the CDR3 is TGTGCCAGCAGTGACGCTACGGGGACAGACCGTAGCTCCTACGAGCAGTACTTC. This codes for CASSDATGTDRSSYEQYF.

This rearrangement joins TRBV6-5 to TRBJ1-1, with TRBD1 as a possible D gene (5 bases). Trimming removed 0 bases from V and 6 bases from J, with 8 bases in between. This CDR3 is built from 13 residues. Germline CDR1 is MNHEY and CDR2 is SVGAGI. Here the CDR3 reads CASSYSGVSEAFF. CDR3 coding DNA: TGTGCCAGCAGTTACTCGGGGGTCTCTGAAGCTTTCTTT.

This chain joins TRBV5-5 and TRBJ1-1, with a weak D call TRBD1 (6 bases). Germline V gives CDR1 SGHKS, CDR2 YYEKEE (reference sequence). Trimming cost V 6 bases and J 1 base, with 16 bases left between them. The CDR3 runs to 15 residues. CDR3 in DNA: TGTGCCAGCATCCCCAGAGGGGGGGGGAACACTGAAGCTTTCTTT. It specifies CASIPRGGGNTEAFF.

The chain carries TRBV30 and TRBJ1-2, with no clear D. V lost 7 bases and J 5 bases, leaving 17 bases between the germline ends. The V gene's germline CDR1 is GTSNPN and CDR2 SVGIG (reference sequence). The CDR3 has 13 residues. CDR3 DNA: TGTGCCTACCGGAGGCAGTCAACTTATGGCTACACCTTC. Protein product: CAYRRQSTYGYTF.

The J gene is TRBJ1-1, the V gene TRBV21-1; TRBD1 was called by the table and not checked on the DNA. TRBV21-1 is given as a pseudogene. The length of the CDR3 is 14 residues. CDR3 in DNA: TGTGCCAGCAGCGCCGGGACAGGTGAAACTGAAGCTTTCTTT. It encodes CASSAGTGETEAFF.

The rearrangement uses TRBV27 and TRBJ1-2, with unresolved D. This CDR3 is built from 12 residues. Trimming left V 6 bases short and J 0 bases short, with 5 bases between. CDR1 and CDR2 (germline): MNHEY, SMNVEV (reference sequence). The chain's CDR3 is CASRESNYGYTF. The CDR3 DNA follows: TGTGCCAGCAGGGAATCTAACTATGGCTACACCTTC.

The chain links TRBV5-1 to TRBJ2-1, with TRBD1 matching 7 bases. V gave up 0 bases and J gave up 3 bases; unmatched junction bases: 0. This CDR3 has 14 amino acids. The germline V gene has CDR1 SGHRS and CDR2 YFSETQ. CDR3 sequence reads: CASSLGQGYNEQFF. CDR3 DNA: TGCGCCAGCAGCTTGGGACAGGGCTACAATGAGCAGTTCTTC.

V usage is TRBV28 and J usage is TRBJ2-2, with 11 bases aligning to TRBD2. J lost 4 bases, V lost 3 bases, and 7 bases had no gene match. The CDR3 runs 17 residues. Germline CDR1 reads MDHEN; CDR2 reads SYDVKM. The CDR3 DNA reads as TGTGCCAGCAGTTTCCCTTCACTAGCGGGGGTCACCGGGGAGCTGTTTTTT. This codes for CASSFPSLAGVTGELFF. Full variable domain (rest looked up from reference TRBV28 and TRBJ2-2): DVKVTQSSRYLVKRTGEKVFLECVQDMDHENMFWYRQDPGLGLRLIYFSYDVKMKEKGDIPEGYSVSREKKERFSLILESASTNQTSMYLCASSFPSLAGVTGELFFGEGSRLTVL.

Concerning this clone itself: One junction end disagrees with the germline gene, perhaps due to a read error. The chain recombines TRBV6-1 with TRBJ2-5; 11 nucleotides line up with TRBD2. The CDR3 spans 13 residues. The germline CDR1 and CDR2 sequences are MNHNS and SASEGT. CDR3 bases: TGTGCCTGCAGGGGACTAGCGGTGGAGACCCAGTACTTC. It encodes CACRGLAVETQYF.

The chain employs TRBV19 and TRBJ2-3; 11 bases align to TRBD2. Germline V lookup: CDR1 LNHDA, CDR2 SQIVND (reference sequence). The ends lost 2 bases at V and 4 bases at J; junction bases unmatched: 8. The CDR3 contains 17 residues. The CDR3, as DNA: TGTGCCAGTAGTATATCCTTTAGCGGGGGGGTCGCAGATACGCAGTATTTT. It codes for CASSISFSGGVADTQYF.

The chain joins TRBV19 to TRBJ2-1; the match to TRBD2 covers 10 bases. This CDR3 comprises 16 residues. Germline-derived CDR1 and CDR2 are LNHDA and SQIVND (reference sequence). J was trimmed by 1 base and V by 4 bases; bases with no gene match: 4. CDR3 sequence (DNA): TGTGCCAGTAGTACTAGGACTAGCGGTTCCTACAATGAGCAGTTCTTC. It translates to CASSTRTSGSYNEQFF.

J is TRBJ1-1 and V is TRBV18; D is unclear. The length of the CDR3 is 13 residues. V lost 6 bases to trimming and J lost 1 base, with 9 bases between them. Germline CDR1 is KGHSH and CDR2 is LQKENI. The CDR3 DNA follows: TGTGCCAGCTCTACAGATAGGAACACTGAAGCTTTCTTT. Translation gives CASSTDRNTEAFF.